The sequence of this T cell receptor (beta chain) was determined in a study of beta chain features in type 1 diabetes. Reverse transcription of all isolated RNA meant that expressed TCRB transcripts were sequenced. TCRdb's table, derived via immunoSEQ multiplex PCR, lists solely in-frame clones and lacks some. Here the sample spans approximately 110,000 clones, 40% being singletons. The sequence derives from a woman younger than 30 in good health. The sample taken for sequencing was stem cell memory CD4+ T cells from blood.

The CDR3 region is CASSVGGNSNQPQHF. The CDR3 bases are TGTGCCAGCAGCGTAGGAGGGAATAGCAATCAGCCCCAGCATTTT. The chain couples TRBV9 to TRBJ1-5; D remains unclear. CDR1 and CDR2 from the germline V gene are SGDLS and YYNGEE. Trimming left V 0 bases short and J 0 bases short, with 7 bases between. This CDR3 is 15 amino acids long.